This T cell receptor beta chain was sequenced during a study of cytomegalovirus exposure and HLA in healthy donors. Study-level results: That first-cohort TCR clusters tended to co-occur in the 100 to 150 validation repertoires was found in a later analysis. In vitro assays verified that a few CMV-associated chains recognized CMV antigens specifically.

As for this clone: Its antigen is unidentified.

Using immunoSEQ multiplex PCR, the repertoire was profiled, and TCRdb retains in-frame clones only, with some absent. Of about 140,000 clones listed, approximately 85% were seen once; the top ten hold 1.4%. Donors were drawn from the roughly 120-subject validation cohort, separate from the 666-subject first cohort. V lost 4 bases and J lost 0; bases outside the gene matches: 3. Germline assignment: CDR1 SGHRS and CDR2 YFSETQ. The CDR3 spans 14 residues. This TCR was sampled from a woman in her 30s in good health and CMV-seronegative. Specimen: PBMCs. This chain joins TRBV5-1 and TRBJ1-2; 7 nucleotides line up with TRBD1. CDR3 in DNA: TGCGCCAGCAGCACGGGGACAGCTAACTATGGCTACACCTTC. This gives the protein CASSTGTANYGYTF.